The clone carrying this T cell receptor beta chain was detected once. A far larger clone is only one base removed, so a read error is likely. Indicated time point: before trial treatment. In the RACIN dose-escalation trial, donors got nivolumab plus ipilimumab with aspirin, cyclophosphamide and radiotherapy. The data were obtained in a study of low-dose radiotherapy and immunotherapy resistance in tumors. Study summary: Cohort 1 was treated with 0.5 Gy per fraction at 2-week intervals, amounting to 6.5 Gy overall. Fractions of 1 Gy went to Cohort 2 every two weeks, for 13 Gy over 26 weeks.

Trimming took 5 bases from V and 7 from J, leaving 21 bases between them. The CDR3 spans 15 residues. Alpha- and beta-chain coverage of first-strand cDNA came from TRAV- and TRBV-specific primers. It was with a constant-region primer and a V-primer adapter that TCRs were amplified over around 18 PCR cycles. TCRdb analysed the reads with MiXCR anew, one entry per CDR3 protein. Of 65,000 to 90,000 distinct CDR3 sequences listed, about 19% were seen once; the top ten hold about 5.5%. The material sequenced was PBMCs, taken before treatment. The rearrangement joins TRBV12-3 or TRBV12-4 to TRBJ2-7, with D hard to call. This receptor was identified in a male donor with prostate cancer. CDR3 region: CASSVAGTTYNEQYF. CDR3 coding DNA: TGTGCCAGCAGTGTCGCAGGAACCACCTACAATGAGCAGTACTTC.